The 13 T cell receptor beta chains presented below share a single source sample, sequenced in a study of shared clonotypes between healthy human individuals. Generated by immunoSEQ multiplex PCR, the TCRdb table keeps only in-frame clones and is missing some. Of over a million clones listed, 70% to 80% are singletons. The specimen sequenced was memory CD4+ T cells sorted from blood. Described subset: CD45RA-negative fraction. All receptors come from a young man in good health.

This clone occurred once. The chain is built from TRBV2 and TRBJ2-3; D is uncertain. The CDR3 is 13 residues long. The germline CDR1 and CDR2 sequences are SNHLY and FYNNEI. With 5 bases removed from V and 8 bases from J, the gap between germline ends came to 14 bases. The CDR3 here is CASSRQWTGTQYF. The CDR3 region has the DNA TGTGCCAGCAGTCGGCAGTGGACCGGTACGCAGTATTTT.

This clone has a single count. The rearrangement uses TRBV6-1 and TRBJ1-1; the match to TRBD1 covers 7 bases. This CDR3 region has 17 residues. The V segment lost 4 bases and the J segment 0 bases; nucleotides outside the gene matches: 11. CDR1 is MNHNS, CDR2 SASEGT, per germline. The CDR3 DNA is TGTGCCAGCAGTGTCCTGGGCAGGGGGACGATGAACACTGAAGCTTTCTTT. Protein product: CASSVLGRGTMNTEAFF.

This chain joins TRBV2 and TRBJ1-5; a weak D match, TRBD1 (5 bases). The V gene's germline CDR1 is SNHLY and CDR2 FYNNEI. The CDR3 is 17 amino acids. V shed 5 bases and J shed 0 bases, with 17 bases lying between them. As DNA, the CDR3 is TGTGCCAGCAGTTCCCCCCTGGGGGGGATTAGCAATCAGCCCCAGCATTTT. This codes for CASSSPLGGISNQPQHF.

CDR3 coding DNA: TGTGCCAGCAGCCGCCGATTGGACAGTTACAATGAGCAGTTCTTC. Residues: CASSRRLDSYNEQFF. V usage is TRBV7-6 and J usage is TRBJ2-1; weak D call: TRBD1 (6 bases). The CDR3 spans 15 residues. Germline loops: CDR1 SGHVS, CDR2 FNYEAQ. Trimming removed 5 bases from V and 4 bases from J, with 15 bases in between.

In the case of this clone: A much bigger clone sits one base away, suggesting this may be a read error. The V gene is TRBV7-9, the J gene TRBJ1-3; no firm D call. Trimming removed 2 bases at V and 4 bases at J, with 3 bases between. In germline, CDR1 is SEHNR, CDR2 FQNEAQ (reference sequence). The CDR3 has 12 residues. The CDR3 here is CASSLIGNTIYF. For the CDR3, the DNA is TGTGCCAGCAGCTTAATCGGAAACACCATATATTTT. The full variable domain, rest sourced from reference TRBV7-9 and TRBJ1-3, is DTGVSQNPRHKITKRGQNVTFRCDPISEHNRLYWYRQTLGQGPEFLTYFQNEAQLEKSRLLSDRFSAERPKGSFSTLEIQRTEQGDSAMYLCASSLIGNTIYFGEGSWLTVV.

The chain uses TRBV14 and TRBJ2-2; possible D gene TRBD1, 6 bases. V lost 4 bases, J lost 3 bases, and 15 bases lay in between. The CDR3 covers 16 residues. From germline, CDR1 is SGHDN and CDR2 FVKESK. In nucleotides, the CDR3 is TGTGCCAGCAGCCTCAGGGGTCGATGGGACACCGGGGAGCTGTTTTTT. Translated: CASSLRGRWDTGELFF.

The V gene is TRBV10-3, the J gene TRBJ1-6; 7 nucleotides match TRBD1. Germline CDR1 and CDR2: ENHRY and SYGVKD. The V and J ends lost 3 bases and 4 bases, in that order; junction bases with no gene match: 3. The CDR3 totals 15 residues. CDR3 DNA sequence: TGTGCCATCAGTGAACAGGGGACGTATAATTCACCCCTCCACTTT. Amino acids: CAISEQGTYNSPLHF.

The chain is built from TRBV5-4 and TRBJ2-1; no firm D call. V lost 10 bases and J 7 bases, leaving 12 bases between the germline ends. Germline values: CDR1 SGHNT, CDR2 YYREEE (reference sequence). This CDR3 region has 11 residues. The CDR3 here is CASGDLNEQFF. CDR3 sequence (DNA): TGTGCCTCAGGCGATTTGAATGAGCAGTTCTTC.

This sequence joins TRBV25-1 and TRBJ1-1; 7 positions agree with TRBD1. The CDR3 loop spans 14 amino acids. Losses at the gene ends were 6 bases for V and 6 bases for J; bases not matched to a gene: 10. Germline lookup yields CDR1 MGHDK and CDR2 SYGVNS. DNA of the CDR3: TGTGCCAGCAGAGCCGGGACAGTGGTCCCTGAAGCTTTCTTT. It codes for CASRAGTVVPEAFF.

This sequence joins TRBV28 and TRBJ2-1; possibly TRBD2 for D (7 bases). V was pared by 6 bases and J by 6 bases, with 18 bases between. The germline V gene encodes CDR1 MDHEN and CDR2 SYDVKM. This CDR3 is built from 15 residues. The DNA for the CDR3 is TGTGCCAGCAGGACTGGGGGGGCCTCCATCAATGAGCAGTTCTTC. This encodes CASRTGGASINEQFF.

V gene TRBV6-5 combines with J gene TRBJ1-4, with 8 bases fitting TRBD1. J lost 8 bases, V lost 2 bases, and 4 bases had no gene match. CDR3 length: 14 residues. In germline, CDR1 is MNHEY, CDR2 SVGAGI. CDR3 DNA sequence: TGTGCCAGCAGTTACGGGACAGGAATAGAAAAACTGTTTTTT. It specifies CASSYGTGIEKLFF.

The V and J genes are TRBV7-2 and TRBJ2-3; D possibly uses TRBD1 or TRBD2 (5 bases each). The V and J ends lost 8 bases and 0 bases respectively, with 15 bases between them. Per the germline V gene, CDR1 is SGHTA and CDR2 is FQGNSA. This CDR3 has 15 amino acids. This CDR3 reads CASGNGATSTDTQYF. CDR3 bases: TGTGCCAGCGGCAACGGGGCAACTAGCACAGATACGCAGTATTTT.

The V gene is TRBV9, the J gene TRBJ2-3; 7 bases are a match to TRBD2. Germline V gives CDR1 SGDLS, CDR2 YYNGEE. This CDR3 region has 15 residues. The V segment lost 2 bases and the J segment 4 bases; nucleotides outside the gene matches: 7. Here the CDR3 DNA reads TGTGCCAGCAGCGTGCTTGCGGGAGTCTCAGATACGCAGTATTTT. Its protein product is CASSVLAGVSDTQYF.